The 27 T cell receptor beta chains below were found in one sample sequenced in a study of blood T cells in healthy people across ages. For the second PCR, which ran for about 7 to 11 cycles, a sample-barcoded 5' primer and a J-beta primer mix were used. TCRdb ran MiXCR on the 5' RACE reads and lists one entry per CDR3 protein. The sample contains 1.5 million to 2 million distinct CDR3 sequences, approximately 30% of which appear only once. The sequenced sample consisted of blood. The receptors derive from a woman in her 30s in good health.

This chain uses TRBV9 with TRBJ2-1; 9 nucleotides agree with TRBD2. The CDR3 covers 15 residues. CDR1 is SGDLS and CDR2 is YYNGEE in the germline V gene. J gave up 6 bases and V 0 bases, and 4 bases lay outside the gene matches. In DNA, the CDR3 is TGTGCCAGCAGCGTAGGCGGGGGGGCCTGCAATGAGCAGTTCTTC. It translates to CASSVGGGACNEQFF.

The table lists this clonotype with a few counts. The CDR3 DNA follows: TGTGCCAGCAGTCCCGCCTGGCCAGATACTAATTCACCCCTCCACTTT. Translating it yields CASSPAWPDTNSPLHF. The chain combines TRBV12-3 or TRBV12-4 with TRBJ1-6; D gene ambiguous. The ends were cut back, 5 bases at V and 6 bases at J, with 17 bases in the middle. The CDR3 is 16 residues long.

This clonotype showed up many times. CDR3 protein: CASSQAQGEQYF. The DNA of the CDR3 is TGTGCCAGCAGCCAAGCTCAGGGCGAGCAGTACTTC. J is TRBJ2-7 and V is TRBV3-1; D may be TRBD1 (5 bases). The CDR3 covers 12 residues. Trimming left V 1 base short and J 6 bases short, with 7 bases between. CDR1 and CDR2 (germline): LGHDT, YNNKEL (reference sequence).

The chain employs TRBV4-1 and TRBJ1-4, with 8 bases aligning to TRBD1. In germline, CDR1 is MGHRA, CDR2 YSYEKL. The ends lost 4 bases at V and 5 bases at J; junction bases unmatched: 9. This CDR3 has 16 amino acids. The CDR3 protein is CASSRGWGQENEKLFF. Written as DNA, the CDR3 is TGCGCCAGCAGCCGGGGATGGGGACAGGAAAATGAAAAACTGTTTTTT.

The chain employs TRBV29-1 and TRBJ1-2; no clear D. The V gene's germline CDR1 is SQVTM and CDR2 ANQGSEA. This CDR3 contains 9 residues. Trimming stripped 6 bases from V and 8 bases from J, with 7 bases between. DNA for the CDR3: TGCAGCGTCCGAGGCGGCTACACCTTC. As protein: CSVRGGYTF.

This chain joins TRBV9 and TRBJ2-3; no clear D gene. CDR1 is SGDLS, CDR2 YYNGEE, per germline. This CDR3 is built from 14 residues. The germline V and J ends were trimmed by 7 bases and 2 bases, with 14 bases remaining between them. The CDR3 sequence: CASATGGDTDTQYF. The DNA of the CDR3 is TGTGCCAGCGCTACCGGTGGCGACACAGATACGCAGTATTTT.

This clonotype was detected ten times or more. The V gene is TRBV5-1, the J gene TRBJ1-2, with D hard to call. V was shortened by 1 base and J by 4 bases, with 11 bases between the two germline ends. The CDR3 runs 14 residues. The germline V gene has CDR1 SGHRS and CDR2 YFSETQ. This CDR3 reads CASSLLPAPYGYTF. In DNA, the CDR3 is TGCGCCAGCAGCTTGTTGCCCGCGCCCTATGGCTACACCTTC.

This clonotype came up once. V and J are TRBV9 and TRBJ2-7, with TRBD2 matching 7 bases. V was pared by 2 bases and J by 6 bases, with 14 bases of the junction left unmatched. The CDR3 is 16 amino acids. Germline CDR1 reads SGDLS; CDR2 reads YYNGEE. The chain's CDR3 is CASSVGGSNSPLEQYF. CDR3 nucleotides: TGTGCCAGCAGCGTCGGCGGGAGTAATTCCCCTCTCGAGCAGTACTTC.

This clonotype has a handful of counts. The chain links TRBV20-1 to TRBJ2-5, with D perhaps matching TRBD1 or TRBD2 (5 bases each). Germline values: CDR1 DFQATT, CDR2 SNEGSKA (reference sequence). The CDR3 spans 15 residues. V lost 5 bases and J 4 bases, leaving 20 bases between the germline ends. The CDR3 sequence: CSAGFRDGQRETQYF. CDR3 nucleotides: TGCAGTGCTGGGTTCCGGGACGGGCAAAGAGAGACCCAGTACTTC.

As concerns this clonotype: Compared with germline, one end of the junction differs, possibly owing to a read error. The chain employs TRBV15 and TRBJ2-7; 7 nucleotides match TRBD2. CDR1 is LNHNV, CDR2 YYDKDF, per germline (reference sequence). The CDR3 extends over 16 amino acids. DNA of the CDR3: TGTGCCACCAGCAGCGTCTTCCGGGACTACTCCTACGAGCGGTACTTC. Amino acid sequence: CATSSVFRDYSYERYF.

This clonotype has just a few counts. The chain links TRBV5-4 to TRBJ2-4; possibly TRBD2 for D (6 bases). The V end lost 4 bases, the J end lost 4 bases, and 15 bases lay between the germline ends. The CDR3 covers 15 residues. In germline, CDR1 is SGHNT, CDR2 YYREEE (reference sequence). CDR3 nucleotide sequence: TGTGCCAGCAGCCTGGGGGGAGCAGAAAAAAACATTCAGTACTTC. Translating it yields CASSLGGAEKNIQYF.

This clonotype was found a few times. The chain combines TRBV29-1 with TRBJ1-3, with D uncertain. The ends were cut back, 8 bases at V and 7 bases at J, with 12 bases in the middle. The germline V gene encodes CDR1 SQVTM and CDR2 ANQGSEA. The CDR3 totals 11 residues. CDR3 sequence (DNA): TGCAGCATTGGCAAGGGTAACACCATATATTTT. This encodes CSIGKGNTIYF.

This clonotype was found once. The CDR3 region is CATSEGTRFRETQYF. The CDR3 region has the DNA TGTGCCACCAGCGAGGGGACTAGATTTCGAGAGACCCAGTACTTC. The chain employs TRBV24-1 and TRBJ2-5, with TRBD2 identical over 8 bases. The CDR3 length is 15 residues. Trimming cost V 7 bases and J 4 bases; bases outside gene matches: 10. CDR1 and CDR2 (germline): KGHDR, SFDVKD.

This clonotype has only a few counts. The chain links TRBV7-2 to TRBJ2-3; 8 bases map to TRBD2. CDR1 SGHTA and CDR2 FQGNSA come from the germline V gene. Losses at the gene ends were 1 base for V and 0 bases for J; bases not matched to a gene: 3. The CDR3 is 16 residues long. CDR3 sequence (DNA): TGTGCCAGCAGCTTAGTGTCTAGCGGGAGCACAGATACGCAGTATTTT. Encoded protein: CASSLVSSGSTDTQYF.

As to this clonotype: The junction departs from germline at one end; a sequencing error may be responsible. CDR3 sequence reads: CANSPRQGTDTQYF. CDR3 DNA sequence: TGTGCCAACAGCCCGCGACAGGGCACAGATACGCAGTATTTT. The chain employs TRBV7-2 and TRBJ2-3, with D possibly being TRBD1 (6 bases). From germline, CDR1 is SGHTA and CDR2 FQGNSA. CDR3 length: 14 amino acids.

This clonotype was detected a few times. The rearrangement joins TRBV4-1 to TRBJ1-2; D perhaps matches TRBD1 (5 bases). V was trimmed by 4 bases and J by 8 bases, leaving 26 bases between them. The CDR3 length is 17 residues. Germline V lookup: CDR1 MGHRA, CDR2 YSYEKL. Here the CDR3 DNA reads TGCGCCAGCAGCCCCCAACCGCGACAGAATCCCGGTGCCGGCTACACCTTC. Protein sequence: CASSPQPRQNPGAGYTF.

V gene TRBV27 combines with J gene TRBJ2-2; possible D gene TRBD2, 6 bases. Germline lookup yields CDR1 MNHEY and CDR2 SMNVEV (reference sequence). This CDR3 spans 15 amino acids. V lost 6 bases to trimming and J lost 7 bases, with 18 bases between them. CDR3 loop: CASRVRTSSNGELFF. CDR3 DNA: TGTGCCAGCAGGGTCAGAACTAGCTCCAACGGGGAGCTGTTTTTT.

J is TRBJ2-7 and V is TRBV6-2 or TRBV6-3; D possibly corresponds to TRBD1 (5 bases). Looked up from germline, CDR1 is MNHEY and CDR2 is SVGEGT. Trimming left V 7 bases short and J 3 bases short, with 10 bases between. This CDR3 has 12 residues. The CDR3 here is CASMDTNYEQYF. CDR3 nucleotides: TGTGCCAGCATGGACACAAACTACGAGCAGTACTTC.

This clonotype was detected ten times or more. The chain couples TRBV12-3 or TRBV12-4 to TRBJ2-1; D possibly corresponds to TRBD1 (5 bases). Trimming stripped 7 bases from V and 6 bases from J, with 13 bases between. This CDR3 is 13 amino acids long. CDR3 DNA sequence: TGTGCCAGCACTCAGGGTGACCCCAATGAGCAGTTCTTC. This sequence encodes CASTQGDPNEQFF.

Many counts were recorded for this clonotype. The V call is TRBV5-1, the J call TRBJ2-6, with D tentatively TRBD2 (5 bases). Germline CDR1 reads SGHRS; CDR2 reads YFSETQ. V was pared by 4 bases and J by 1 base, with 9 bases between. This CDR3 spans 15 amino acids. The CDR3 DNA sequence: TGCGCCAGCAGCGCTGGACTGTCTGGGGCCAACGTCCTGACTTTC. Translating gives CASSAGLSGANVLTF.

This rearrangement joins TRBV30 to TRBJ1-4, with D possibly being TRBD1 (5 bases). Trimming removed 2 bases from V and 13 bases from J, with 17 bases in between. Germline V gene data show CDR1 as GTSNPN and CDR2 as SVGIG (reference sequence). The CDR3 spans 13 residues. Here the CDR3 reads CAWSPSTATILFF. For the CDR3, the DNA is TGTGCCTGGAGTCCATCGACAGCTACCATACTGTTTTTT.

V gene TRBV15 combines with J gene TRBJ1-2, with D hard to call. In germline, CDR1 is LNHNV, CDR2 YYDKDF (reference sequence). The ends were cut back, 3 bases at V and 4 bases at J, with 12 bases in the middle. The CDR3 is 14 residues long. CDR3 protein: CATSRAGDSYGYTF. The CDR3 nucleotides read TGTGCCACCAGCAGGGCGGGAGACTCCTATGGCTACACCTTC.

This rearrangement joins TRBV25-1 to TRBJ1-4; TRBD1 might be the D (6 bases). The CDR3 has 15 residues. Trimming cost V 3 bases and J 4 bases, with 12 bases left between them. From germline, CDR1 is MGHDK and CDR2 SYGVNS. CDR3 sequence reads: CASSDPQGRNEKLFF. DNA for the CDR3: TGTGCCAGCAGTGATCCACAGGGACGTAATGAAAAACTGTTTTTT.

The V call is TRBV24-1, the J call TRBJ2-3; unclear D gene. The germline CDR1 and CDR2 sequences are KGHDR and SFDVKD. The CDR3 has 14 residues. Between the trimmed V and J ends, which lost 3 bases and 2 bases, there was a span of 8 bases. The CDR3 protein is CATSDLAITDTQYF. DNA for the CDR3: TGTGCCACCAGTGATCTCGCGATCACAGATACGCAGTATTTT.

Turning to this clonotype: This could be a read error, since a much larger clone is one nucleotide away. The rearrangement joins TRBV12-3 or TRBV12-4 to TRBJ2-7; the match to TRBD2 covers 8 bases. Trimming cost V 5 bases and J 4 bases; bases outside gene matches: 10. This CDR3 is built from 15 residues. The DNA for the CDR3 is TGTGCCAGCAGTCGGACGACTAGCGAGAGTTACGAGCAGTACTTC. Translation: CASSRTTSESYEQYF.

CDR3 bases: TGTGCCAGCGGACAGACCCATGAGCAGTACTTC. This codes for CASGQTHEQYF. The chain has TRBV2 and TRBJ2-5; possibly TRBD1 for D (6 bases). Between the trimmed V and J ends, which lost 8 bases and 11 bases, there was a span of 15 bases. Germline V CDR1 and CDR2: SNHLY, FYNNEI. The CDR3 spans 11 residues.

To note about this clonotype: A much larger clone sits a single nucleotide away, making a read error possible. The CDR3 here is CASSSGQEQGTQYF. The CDR3, as DNA: TGTGCCAGCAGCTCCGGACAGGAACAAGGGACCCAGTACTTC. J is TRBJ2-7 and V is TRBV7-3, with 7 bases lining up with TRBD1. Matching the DNA end better, TRBJ2-5 makes the J call doubtful. The V gene's germline CDR1 is SGHTA and CDR2 FQGTGA. The CDR3 loop spans 14 amino acids.